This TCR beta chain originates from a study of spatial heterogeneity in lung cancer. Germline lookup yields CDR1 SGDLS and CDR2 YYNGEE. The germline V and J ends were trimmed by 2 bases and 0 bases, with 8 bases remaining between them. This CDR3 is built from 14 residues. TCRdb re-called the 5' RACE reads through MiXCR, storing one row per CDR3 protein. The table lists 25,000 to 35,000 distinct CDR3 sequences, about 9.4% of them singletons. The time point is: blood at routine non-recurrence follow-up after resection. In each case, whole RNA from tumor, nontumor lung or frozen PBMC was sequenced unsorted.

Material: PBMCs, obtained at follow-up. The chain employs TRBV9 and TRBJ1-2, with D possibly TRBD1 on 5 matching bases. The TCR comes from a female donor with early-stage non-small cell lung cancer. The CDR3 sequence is CASSVGATNYGYTF. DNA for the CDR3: TGTGCCAGCAGCGTCGGGGCAACTAACTATGGCTACACCTTC.